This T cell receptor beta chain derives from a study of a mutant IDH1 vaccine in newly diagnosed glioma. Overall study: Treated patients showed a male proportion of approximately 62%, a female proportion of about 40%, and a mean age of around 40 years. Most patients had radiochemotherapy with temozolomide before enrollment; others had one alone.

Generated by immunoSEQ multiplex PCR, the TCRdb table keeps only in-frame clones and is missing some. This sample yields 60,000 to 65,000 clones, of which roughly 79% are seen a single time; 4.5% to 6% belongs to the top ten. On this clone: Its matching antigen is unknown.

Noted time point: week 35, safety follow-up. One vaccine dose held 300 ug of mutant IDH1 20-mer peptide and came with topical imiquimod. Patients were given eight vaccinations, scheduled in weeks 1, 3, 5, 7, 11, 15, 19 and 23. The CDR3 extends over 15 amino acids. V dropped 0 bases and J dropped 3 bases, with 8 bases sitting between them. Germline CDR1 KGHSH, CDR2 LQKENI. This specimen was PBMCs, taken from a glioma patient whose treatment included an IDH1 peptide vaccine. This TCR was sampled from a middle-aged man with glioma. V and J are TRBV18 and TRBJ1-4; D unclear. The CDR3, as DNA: TGTGCCAGCTCACCACCGGGGAGGGCTAATGAAAAACTGTTTTTT. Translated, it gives CASSPPGRANEKLFF.